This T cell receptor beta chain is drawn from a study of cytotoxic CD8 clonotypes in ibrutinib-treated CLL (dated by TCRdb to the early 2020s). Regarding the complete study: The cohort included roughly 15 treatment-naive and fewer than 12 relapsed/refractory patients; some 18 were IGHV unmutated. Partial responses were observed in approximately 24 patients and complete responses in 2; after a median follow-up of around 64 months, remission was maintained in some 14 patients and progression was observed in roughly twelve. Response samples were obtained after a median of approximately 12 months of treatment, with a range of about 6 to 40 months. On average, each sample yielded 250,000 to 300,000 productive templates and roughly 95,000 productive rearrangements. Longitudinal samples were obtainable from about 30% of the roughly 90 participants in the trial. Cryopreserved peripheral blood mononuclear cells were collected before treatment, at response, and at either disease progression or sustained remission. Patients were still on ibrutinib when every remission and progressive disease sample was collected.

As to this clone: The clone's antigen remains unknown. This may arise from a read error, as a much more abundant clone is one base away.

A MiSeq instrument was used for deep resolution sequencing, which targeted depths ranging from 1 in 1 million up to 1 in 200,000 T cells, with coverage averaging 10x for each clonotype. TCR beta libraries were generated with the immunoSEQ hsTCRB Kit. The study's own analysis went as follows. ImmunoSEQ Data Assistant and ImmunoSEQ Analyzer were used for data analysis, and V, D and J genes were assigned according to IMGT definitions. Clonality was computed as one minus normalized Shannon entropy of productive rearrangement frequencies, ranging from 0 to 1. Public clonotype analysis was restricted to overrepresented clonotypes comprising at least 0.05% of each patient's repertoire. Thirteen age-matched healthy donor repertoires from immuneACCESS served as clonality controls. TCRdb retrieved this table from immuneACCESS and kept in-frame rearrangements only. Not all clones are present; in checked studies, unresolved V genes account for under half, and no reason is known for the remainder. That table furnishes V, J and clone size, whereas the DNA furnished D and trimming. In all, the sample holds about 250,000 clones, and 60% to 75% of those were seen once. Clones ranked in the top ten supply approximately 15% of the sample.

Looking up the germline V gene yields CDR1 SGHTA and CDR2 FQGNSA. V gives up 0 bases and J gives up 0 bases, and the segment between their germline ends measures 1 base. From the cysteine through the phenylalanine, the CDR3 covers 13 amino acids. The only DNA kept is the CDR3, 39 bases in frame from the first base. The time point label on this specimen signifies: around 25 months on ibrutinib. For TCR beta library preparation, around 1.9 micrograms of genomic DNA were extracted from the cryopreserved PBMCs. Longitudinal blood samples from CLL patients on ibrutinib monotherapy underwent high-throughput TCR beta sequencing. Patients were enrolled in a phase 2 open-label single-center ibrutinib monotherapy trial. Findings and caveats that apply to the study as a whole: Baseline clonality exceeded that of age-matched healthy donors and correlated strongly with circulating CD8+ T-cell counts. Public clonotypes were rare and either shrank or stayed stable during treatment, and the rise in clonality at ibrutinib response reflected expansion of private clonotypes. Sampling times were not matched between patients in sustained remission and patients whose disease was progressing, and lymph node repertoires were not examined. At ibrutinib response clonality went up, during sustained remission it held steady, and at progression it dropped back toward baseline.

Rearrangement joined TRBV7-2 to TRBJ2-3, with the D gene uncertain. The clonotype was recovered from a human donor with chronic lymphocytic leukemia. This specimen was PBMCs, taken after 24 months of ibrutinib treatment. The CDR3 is CASSLASTDTQYF. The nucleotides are TGTGCCAGCAGCTTAGCGAGCACAGATACGCAGTATTTT.